This T cell receptor beta chain was sequenced in a study of glioma-infiltrating T cells after dendritic cell vaccination. Study-level information: Between about 2002 and 2013, patients got autologous tumor lysate-pulsed dendritic cell vaccines. Study-level findings and limits: The cohort had few patients with full blood and tumor sets.

Input was 2 ug genomic DNA, or all available if less. The PCR used 60 V beta and 13 J beta primers. Assay used: immunoSEQ multiplex PCR; TCRdb lists only in-frame clones, some missing. The sample consists of tens of thousands of clones, approximately 90% of them appearing once. Time point described: after dendritic cell vaccination, including at tumor progression/relapse. Note on this clone: The antigen is not known.

The V segment lost 3 bases and the J segment 5 bases; nucleotides outside the gene matches: 1. The germline gives CDR1 KGHSH, CDR2 LQKENI. The CDR3 sequence is 15 residues long. Sample: blood, taken after dendritic cell vaccination. This receptor was identified in a human donor with glioblastoma. The rearrangement uses TRBV18 and TRBJ2-1, with TRBD2 matching 13 bases. The CDR3 DNA reads as TGTGCCAGCTCACCTGGACTAGCGGGAGACAATGAGCAGTTCTTC. Translating gives CASSPGLAGDNEQFF.